Listed below are T cell receptor beta chains from one sample, sequenced in a study of cytomegalovirus exposure and HLA in healthy donors. TCRdb's table, derived via immunoSEQ multiplex PCR, lists solely in-frame clones and lacks some. This sample's table has 150,000 or so clones. The sample was PBMCs. Source of these receptors: a woman aged 40 to 50 in good health and CMV-seropositive. The CDR3 runs from the conserved cysteine through the conserved F or W. The D gene is left open where the match is weak.

v_gene	d_gene	j_gene	CDR3aa	CDR3nt
TRBV25-1	NA	TRBJ1-2	CASSGRDARANYGYTF	TGTGCCAGCAGTGGGAGGGACGCCCGAGCTAACTATGGCTACACCTTC
TRBV5-1	TRBD1	TRBJ2-4	CASSLLGGQDKNIQYF	TGCGCCAGCAGCTTGTTAGGTGGACAGGACAAAAACATTCAGTACTTC
TRBV29-1	TRBD2	TRBJ2-1	CSAGLVSDNEQFF	TGCAGCGCCGGACTAGTTTCGGACAATGAGCAGTTCTTC
TRBV19	NA	TRBJ2-7	CASRDRQPSYEQYF	TGTGCCAGTAGGGACCGACAGCCTTCCTACGAGCAGTACTTC
TRBV27	TRBD2	TRBJ2-7	CASSEAGAGEQYF	TGTGCCAGCTCCGAGGCGGGAGCGGGCGAGCAGTACTTC
TRBV10-3	NA	TRBJ2-3	CAISDPRAPGTQYF	TGTGCCATCAGTGACCCTCGGGCCCCAGGGACGCAGTATTTT
TRBV15	NA	TRBJ2-7	CATAEGRGSYEQYF	TGTGCCACCGCGGAGGGGCGGGGTTCCTACGAGCAGTACTTC
TRBV5-4	TRBD2	TRBJ2-2	CASSQTSASNTGELFF	TGTGCCAGCAGCCAAACTAGCGCTTCGAACACCGGGGAGCTGTTTTTT
TRBV15	NA	TRBJ1-1	CATSRDNNLGGEAFF	TGTGCCACCAGCAGAGATAATAATCTGGGGGGAGAAGCTTTCTTT
TRBV6-1	NA	TRBJ2-1	CASSEGWSSYNEQFF	TGTGCCAGCAGTGAAGGGTGGAGCTCCTACAATGAGCAGTTCTTC
TRBV19	NA	TRBJ2-2	CASSIDRGSSTGELFF	TGTGCCAGTAGTATAGATCGAGGCAGCAGTACCGGGGAGCTGTTTTTT
TRBV6-5	TRBD2	TRBJ2-5	CASRVAGGPQETQYF	TGTGCCAGCAGGGTAGCGGGAGGGCCCCAAGAGACCCAGTACTTC
TRBV10-3	TRBD2	TRBJ2-1	CASLSSGGGNEQFF	TGTGCCAGCCTTAGTAGCGGGGGGGGGAATGAGCAGTTCTTC
TRBV7-3	NA	TRBJ2-1	CASSMTVPDEQFF	TGTGCCAGCAGCATGACAGTTCCAGATGAGCAGTTCTTC
TRBV5-4	NA	TRBJ2-2	CASKGGSTGELFF	TGTGCCAGTAAAGGGGGTTCCACCGGGGAGCTGTTTTTT
TRBV7-9	TRBD1	TRBJ2-1	CASSFTGTGGNEQFF	TGTGCCAGCAGCTTCACCGGGACAGGGGGCAATGAGCAGTTCTTC
TRBV11-1	NA	TRBJ2-7	CASSSTEYEQYF	TGTGCCAGCAGCTCTACAGAGTACGAGCAGTACTTC
TRBV5-1	NA	TRBJ1-1	CASSLPGRDTEAFF	TGCGCCAGCAGCTTGCCGGGGAGGGACACTGAAGCTTTCTTT
TRBV7-9	TRBD1	TRBJ2-7	CASGDSSYEQYF	TGTGCCAGCGGGGACAGCTCCTACGAGCAGTACTTC
TRBV7-8	TRBD2	TRBJ2-7	CASSETSGTQEQYF	TGTGCCAGCAGCGAGACTAGCGGGACGCAAGAGCAGTACTTC
TRBV5-1	NA	TRBJ2-5	CASSLAPGQKRETQYF	TGCGCCAGCAGCCTCGCTCCGGGACAAAAAAGAGAGACCCAGTACTTC
TRBV29-1	NA	TRBJ2-7	CSVVPRVPSLGEQYF	TGCAGCGTTGTCCCCAGGGTCCCATCATTGGGCGAGCAGTACTTC
TRBV9	NA	TRBJ1-2	CASSVGGGDSYGYTF	TGTGCCAGCAGCGTAGGGGGGGGAGATAGCTATGGCTACACCTTC
TRBV7-2	NA	TRBJ1-5	CASSFNPVQPQHF	TGTGCCAGCAGCTTTAATCCCGTTCAGCCCCAGCATTTT
TRBV28	NA	TRBJ2-2	CASSLSMEGRRGELFF	TGTGCCAGCAGTTTATCCATGGAGGGCCGTCGGGGGGAGCTGTTTTTT
TRBV5-6	NA	TRBJ1-4	CASSLWRANEKLFF	TGTGCCAGCAGCTTGTGGAGAGCTAATGAAAAACTGTTTTTT
TRBV27	NA	TRBJ2-1	CASSLRPGYNEQFF	TGTGCCAGCAGTTTAAGGCCAGGCTACAATGAGCAGTTCTTC